The clone carrying this T cell receptor beta chain appeared many times. Its matching antigen is unknown. RNA extraction gave at least 5 micrograms of total RNA per sample. These data originate in a study of blood T cells in healthy people across ages. Study-level findings and limits: Greater diversity and more naive CD4+ cells were seen in long-lived donors than in aged donors. A strong correlation between TCR beta diversity and naive T cell percentage was seen.

Primers used in a second PCR of roughly 6 to 12 cycles were a sample-barcoded 5' primer and a J-beta primer mix. At least 2.5 million CDR3-containing paired-end reads were obtained per sample. Each CDR3 protein gets one entry after TCRdb re-called the 5' RACE reads with MiXCR. The repertoire holds around 870,000 distinct CDR3 sequences, 29% seen once, with about 18% in the top ten. The germline V gene encodes CDR1 SGHDN and CDR2 FVKESK. V lost 3 bases and J lost 7; bases outside the gene matches: 6. CDR3 length: 15 residues. The TCR was taken from a woman of 80 years or more in good health. The V and J genes are TRBV14 and TRBJ2-1; 10 bases are a match to TRBD1. Sequencing was performed on blood. CDR3 coding DNA: TGTGCCAGCAGCCAGCCGACAGGGGGCCGAAATGAGCAGTTCTTC. Residues: CASSQPTGGRNEQFF.